Shown below are 25 T cell receptor beta chains from a single sample sequenced in a study of blood T cell repertoires in COVID-19. Here immunoSEQ multiplex PCR was the method, and the copy in TCRdb shows in-frame clones only, minus some. The sample yields 350,000 to 400,000 clones, more than 70% seen once. The sequencing sample was made of PBMCs or T cells enriched from blood (not recorded which). The source of these receptors is a man aged 35-49 years in a cohort exposed to, infected with or recovered from COVID-19 (not recorded which).

The chain couples TRBV6-5 to TRBJ2-1, with 7 bases identical to TRBD1. Germline CDR1 and CDR2: MNHEY and SVGAGI. V dropped 5 bases and J dropped 7; count of bases not matched to a gene: 8. The CDR3 covers 14 residues. CDR3 in DNA: TGTGCCAGCAGTATCCGGGACAGTTTTAATGAGCAGTTCTTC. This translates into CASSIRDSFNEQFF.

CDR3 residues: CASGSRREAFF. In DNA, the CDR3 is TGTGCTAGTGGTAGTCGCAGAGAAGCTTTCTTT. V and J are TRBV12-5 and TRBJ1-1; D ambiguous. V lost 5 bases to trimming and J lost 8 bases, with 9 bases between them. The CDR3 extends over 11 amino acids. CDR1 and CDR2 (germline): LGHNT, FRNRAP.

The genes are TRBV5-5 and TRBJ1-6; tentative D call: TRBD1 (5 bases). Germline assignment: CDR1 SGHKS and CDR2 YYEKEE (reference sequence). Trimming took off 0 bases at V and 4 bases at J, with 17 bases between the two ends. The CDR3 totals 18 residues. CDR3 nucleotides: TGTGCCAGCAGCTTGGGACCCGGGGGGTTCCTATATAATTCACCCCTCCACTTT. This gives the protein CASSLGPGGFLYNSPLHF.

This sequence joins TRBV27 and TRBJ1-1; D not resolved. The CDR3 consists of 13 residues. Trimming pared 3 bases from V and 4 bases from J, leaving 9 bases between. CDR1 and CDR2 (germline): MNHEY, SMNVEV (reference sequence). CDR3 in amino acids: CASSFEGSTEAFF. DNA of the CDR3: TGTGCCAGCAGTTTTGAAGGGAGCACTGAAGCTTTCTTT.

The gene calls are TRBV7-2 and TRBJ2-5, with D possibly TRBD1 on 5 matching bases. The CDR3 is 14 residues long. Trimming removed 3 bases from V and 4 bases from J, with 12 bases in between. The germline CDR1 and CDR2 sequences are SGHTA and FQGNSA. In DNA form, the CDR3 reads TGTGCCAGCAGCTTTACCCAGGGAACAGAGACCCAGTACTTC. Protein: CASSFTQGTETQYF.

A word on this clone: This sample includes further DNA sequences coding for the same CDR3. The V gene is TRBV25-1, the J gene TRBJ2-1, with TRBD1 matching over 8 bases. The germline CDR1 and CDR2 sequences are MGHDK and SYGVNS. J gave up 4 bases and V 6 bases, and 8 bases lay outside the gene matches. The CDR3 is 15 amino acids. The DNA of the CDR3 is TGTGCCAGCAGGGAAGACAGGGGCGGTTACAATGAGCAGTTCTTC. This encodes CASREDRGGYNEQFF. Based on the CDR3 plus reference TRBV25-1 and TRBJ2-1, the full variable domain is EADIYQTPRYLVIGTGKKITLECSQTMGHDKMYWYQQDPGMELHLIHYSYGVNSTEKGDLSSESTVSRIRTEHFPLTLESARPSHTSQYLCASREDRGGYNEQFFGPGTRLTVL.

The chain links TRBV24-1 to TRBJ2-2, with a tentative D call TRBD1 (6 bases). The CDR3 covers 15 residues. Germline CDR1 and CDR2: KGHDR and SFDVKD. V dropped 4 bases and J dropped 1 base, with 9 bases sitting between them. The CDR3 DNA follows: TGTGCCACCAGTGAAGGGGGAATGAACACCGGGGAGCTGTTTTTT. Translation: CATSEGGMNTGELFF.

The rearrangement links TRBV7-8 to TRBJ1-5; 10 nucleotides align to TRBD1. Trimming removed 4 bases from V and 6 bases from J; junction bases left unmatched: 6. CDR3 length: 15 amino acids. Germline CDR1 reads SGHVS; CDR2 reads FQNEAQ. The CDR3 sequence: CASSSRDRGVQPQHF. The CDR3 DNA sequence: TGTGCCAGCAGCTCCCGGGACAGGGGAGTTCAGCCCCAGCATTTT.

The chain carries TRBV19 and TRBJ1-3, with TRBD1 identical over 7 bases. The germline V gene has CDR1 LNHDA and CDR2 SQIVND (reference sequence). This CDR3 spans 15 amino acids. The V and J ends lost 2 bases and 2 bases, in that order; junction bases with no gene match: 3. DNA for the CDR3: TGTGCCAGTAGTATAAGGGGGCGCGCTGGAAACACCATATATTTT. It specifies CASSIRGRAGNTIYF.

The chain employs TRBV5-4 and TRBJ2-5; 12 bases are a match to TRBD1. CDR1 and CDR2 from the germline V gene are SGHNT and YYREEE (reference sequence). V lost 4 bases and J lost 4; bases outside the gene matches: 11. CDR3 size: 17 residues. Here the CDR3 DNA reads TGTGCCAGCAGCCAGGGACAGGGGGCGCGAGTAGGAGAGACCCAGTACTTC. Translating gives CASSQGQGARVGETQYF.

The chain recombines TRBV7-9 with TRBJ2-3; 11 bases agree with TRBD2. CDR1 and CDR2 from the germline V gene are SEHNR and FQNEAQ (reference sequence). The CDR3 loop spans 16 amino acids. V lost 7 bases and J lost 7; bases outside the gene matches: 13. The CDR3 region has the DNA TGTGCCAGCACCGAACTGGGACTAGCGGAGGGGAATACGCAGTATTTT. The encoded protein is CASTELGLAEGNTQYF.

This clone appeared a single time. The genes are TRBV7-3 and TRBJ2-1; 7 bases are a match to TRBD1. In germline, CDR1 is SGHTA, CDR2 FQGTGA. The CDR3 is 14 residues long. Losses at the gene ends were 5 bases for V and 5 bases for J; bases not matched to a gene: 6. The CDR3 nucleotides read TGTGCCAGCAGCGAAACAGGGGCGCACAATGAGCAGTTCTTC. It yields the protein CASSETGAHNEQFF.

The chain couples TRBV11-2 to TRBJ2-3; TRBD1 might be the D (5 bases). V was pared by 4 bases and J by 3 bases, with 8 bases between. There are 13 residues in the CDR3. Germline CDR1 and CDR2: SGHAT and FQNNGV. The CDR3 region is CASSSTGTDTQYF. CDR3 in DNA: TGTGCCAGCAGCTCCACAGGTACAGATACGCAGTATTTT.

This sequence joins TRBV3-1 (or the pseudogene TRBV3-2) and TRBJ1-1; D not resolved. Trimming pared 1 base from V and 2 bases from J, leaving 8 bases between. There are 14 residues in the CDR3. Germline CDR1 and CDR2: LGHDT and YNNKEL (reference sequence). DNA for the CDR3: TGTGCCAGCAGCCAAGGTCACAGAAACACTGAAGCTTTCTTT. Translating gives CASSQGHRNTEAFF.

The genes are TRBV6-5 and TRBJ1-1; 7 nucleotides line up with TRBD1. V lost 6 bases to trimming and J lost 5 bases; unmatched junction nucleotides: 9. CDR1 is MNHEY and CDR2 is SVGAGI in the germline V gene. The CDR3 sequence is 14 residues long. In DNA, the CDR3 is TGTGCCAGCAGACCCAGACAGGGTTGGACTGAAGCTTTCTTT. Translating gives CASRPRQGWTEAFF.

The chain has TRBV9 and TRBJ1-4; 8 bases line up with TRBD1. The length of the CDR3 is 20 residues. Germline V CDR1 and CDR2: SGDLS, YYNGEE. J lost 3 bases, V lost 1 base, and 17 bases had no gene match. The chain's CDR3 is CASSVPRDRGAGRANEKLFF. CDR3 nucleotide sequence: TGTGCCAGCAGCGTACCCCGCGACAGGGGAGCGGGTCGGGCTAATGAAAAACTGTTTTTT.

CDR3 in amino acids: CASSLVGTSGSAGELFF. As DNA, the CDR3 is TGTGCCAGCAGCTTAGTCGGGACTAGCGGGAGCGCCGGGGAGCTGTTTTTT. This chain connects TRBV7-8 to TRBJ2-2; the match to TRBD2 covers 14 bases. After removal of 1 base from V and 6 bases from J, the junction contained 4 bases not matched to a gene. The length of the CDR3 is 17 residues. Germline V gives CDR1 SGHVS, CDR2 FQNEAQ.

The sample holds one count of this clone. V is TRBV10-3 and J is TRBJ2-2; 12 bases fit TRBD2. The CDR3 extends over 19 amino acids. Trimming at V came to 4 bases and at J to 1 base, leaving 10 bases not matched to a gene. Per the germline V gene, CDR1 is ENHRY and CDR2 is SYGVKD. CDR3 bases: TGTGCCATCAGTGTTTCGGCACTAGCGGGAGGCGAGAACACCGGGGAGCTGTTTTTT. Translated, it gives CAISVSALAGGENTGELFF.

The chain carries TRBV24-1 and TRBJ2-1, with 7 bases that match TRBD1. The CDR3 totals 14 residues. J was trimmed by 2 bases and V by 10 bases; bases with no gene match: 7. Germline CDR1 reads KGHDR; CDR2 reads SFDVKD. CDR3 DNA: TGTGCCACTATAAGACAGGGAACCTACAATGAGCAGTTCTTC. Protein: CATIRQGTYNEQFF.

J is TRBJ2-3 and V is TRBV3-1 (or the pseudogene TRBV3-2); 13 bases map to TRBD2. The CDR3 is made up of 21 amino acids. CDR1 is LGHDT and CDR2 is YNNKEL in the germline V gene (reference sequence). V lost 6 bases, J lost 10 bases, and 28 bases stayed unmatched. The CDR3 DNA reads TGTGCCAGCAGTGGGGGGCAGAGCGACCTGGGACTAGCGGGATGGGTAGGGTCGCAGTATTTT. As protein: CASSGGQSDLGLAGWVGSQYF.

This chain connects TRBV5-4 to TRBJ1-4; 7 bases align to TRBD1. CDR3 length equals 14 residues. Trimming at V came to 4 bases and at J to 6 bases, leaving 6 bases not matched to a gene. Germline CDR1 is SGHNT and CDR2 is YYREEE (reference sequence). CDR3 amino acids: CASSSPGGDEKLFF. As DNA, the CDR3 is TGTGCCAGCAGCAGCCCAGGGGGTGATGAAAAACTGTTTTTT.

This sequence joins TRBV2 and TRBJ1-5; D may be TRBD1 (5 bases). The CDR3 covers 14 residues. V shed 2 bases and J shed 7 bases, with 12 bases lying between them. Germline V gene data show CDR1 as SNHLY and CDR2 as FYNNEI. CDR3 sequence: CASSEIGAWQPQHF. The CDR3 nucleotides read TGTGCCAGCAGTGAAATAGGGGCATGGCAGCCCCAGCATTTT. Together with reference TRBV2 and TRBJ1-5, the CDR3 gives the full variable domain: EPEVTQTPSHQVTQMGQEVILRCVPISNHLYFYWYRQILGQKVEFLVSFYNNEISEKSEIFDDQFSVERPDGSNFTLKIRSTKLEDSAMYFCASSEIGAWQPQHFGDGTRLSIL.

The gene calls are TRBV7-2 and TRBJ2-7, with D possibly being TRBD2 (5 bases). In germline, CDR1 is SGHTA, CDR2 FQGNSA. V lost 8 bases, J lost 4 bases, and 21 bases lay in between. The CDR3 length is 15 residues. CDR3 sequence (DNA): TGTGCCAGCTCACTAGGAGCCTCCACGGGGTACGAGCAGTACTTC. As protein: CASSLGASTGYEQYF. Based on the CDR3 plus reference TRBV7-2 and TRBJ2-7, the full variable domain is GAGVSQSPSNKVTEKGKDVELRCDPISGHTALYWYRQSLGQGLEFLIYFQGNSAPDKSGLPSDRFSAERTGGSVSTLTIQRTQQEDSAVYLCASSLGASTGYEQYFGPGTRLTVT.

This rearrangement joins TRBV6-5 to TRBJ2-7, with TRBD2 matching over 8 bases. Germline CDR1 reads MNHEY; CDR2 reads SVGAGI. Germline trimming cut 4 bases from V and 0 bases from J; bases unmatched to any gene: 5. The CDR3 runs to 15 residues. DNA for the CDR3: TGTGCCAGCAGTTCTAGCGGGCGATCCTCCTACGAGCAGTACTTC. Protein product: CASSSSGRSSYEQYF.

CDR3 sequence reads: CASSYSGGAEAFF. CDR3 DNA sequence: TGTGCCAGCAGTTACTCGGGGGGGGCTGAAGCTTTCTTT. The chain recombines TRBV6-5 with TRBJ1-1, with a possible D match to TRBD1 (5 bases). The CDR3 is 13 residues long. The germline V gene encodes CDR1 MNHEY and CDR2 SVGAGI. V lost 0 bases to trimming and J lost 6 bases, with 8 bases between them.